The TCR beta chain described here comes from a study of cytomegalovirus exposure and HLA in healthy donors. V was clipped by 8 bases and J by 5 bases, with 18 bases between them. The CDR3 runs to 13 residues. The germline CDR1 and CDR2 sequences are SQVTM and ANQGSEA. Primers for the PCR totalled 60 Vbeta and 13 Jbeta. Clones were sequenced by immunoSEQ multiplex PCR, and TCRdb holds only the in-frame ones, with some missing. The data contain over 85,000 clones, approximately 86% of them seen just once; the ten biggest clones take up 1.5% to 2%. The receptor was isolated from a middle-aged man in good health and CMV-seronegative. The sequencing sample was made of PBMCs. The chain is built from TRBV29-1 and TRBJ2-5; a possible D gene is TRBD1 (5 bases). The CDR3 DNA reads as TGCAGCTTCAGGGTTAGTCCCCGGGAGACCCAGTACTTC. This sequence encodes CSFRVSPRETQYF.